The 9 T cell receptor beta chains in this list originate from one sample, sequenced in a study of blood T cell repertoires in COVID-19. Sequencing was performed with immunoSEQ multiplex PCR; in TCRdb, only in-frame clones are kept and a portion is missing. The sample gives 100,000 or so clones, over 80% of which show up once; roughly 18% is in the top ten. Input material: peripheral blood. The source is a man at least 80 years old with acute or convalescent COVID-19.

This clone was recorded once. The chain carries TRBV19 and TRBJ2-3, with D uncertain. The CDR3 sequence is 13 residues long. Germline CDR1 LNHDA, CDR2 SQIVND (reference sequence). V was shortened by 1 base and J by 3 bases, with 5 bases between the two germline ends. The CDR3 DNA reads TGTGCCAGTAGTATAGGCAGGACAGATACGCAGTATTTT. This sequence encodes CASSIGRTDTQYF.

CDR3 nucleotide sequence: TGCGCCAGCAGCCAAGAAACATTCTATGGCTACACCTTC. It specifies CASSQETFYGYTF. This rearrangement joins TRBV4-1 to TRBJ1-2; D unresolved. The CDR3 is 13 residues long. Between the trimmed V and J ends, which lost 0 bases and 4 bases, there was a span of 6 bases. Germline CDR1 MGHRA, CDR2 YSYEKL.

This clone was observed a single time. The rearrangement uses TRBV18 and TRBJ1-4, with D maybe TRBD1 (5 bases). The V end lost 5 bases, the J end lost 5 bases, and 15 bases lay between the germline ends. The CDR3 runs 15 residues. Germline V gene lookup returns CDR1 KGHSH and CDR2 LQKENI. The CDR3 DNA sequence: TGTGCCAGCTCATCCCAAGCAGGGTTGAATGAAAAACTGTTTTTT. It yields the protein CASSSQAGLNEKLFF. The full variable domain, its missing parts supplied by reference TRBV18 and TRBJ1-4, is NAGVMQNPRHLVRRRGQEARLRCSPMKGHSHVYWYRQLPEEGLKFMVYLQKENIIDESGMPKERFSAEFPKEGPSILRIQQVVRGDSAAYFCASSSQAGLNEKLFFGSGTQLSVL.

This clone was picked up a small number of times. V usage is TRBV19 and J usage is TRBJ2-7; 12 positions match TRBD1. The CDR3 totals 14 residues. The V gene end was trimmed by 7 bases and the J gene end by 9 bases; junction bases not matched to a gene: 10. Germline values: CDR1 LNHDA, CDR2 SQIVND (reference sequence). The CDR3 is CASTPGQGARGQYF. The CDR3 nucleotides read TGTGCCAGTACTCCGGGACAGGGGGCTCGTGGGCAGTACTTC.

The rearrangement links TRBV20-1 to TRBJ2-7, with 7 bases that match TRBD1. The V and J ends lost 6 bases and 5 bases, in that order; junction bases with no gene match: 4. Germline CDR1 and CDR2: DFQATT and SNEGSKA (reference sequence). The CDR3 consists of 11 residues. The CDR3 loop is CSAYRGHEQYF. CDR3 DNA: TGCAGTGCCTACAGGGGCCACGAGCAGTACTTC.

The chain has TRBV4-1 and TRBJ2-2; 7 bases match TRBD2. Germline V CDR1 and CDR2: MGHRA, YSYEKL. V shed 6 bases and J 5 bases; nucleotides not matched to a gene: 6. The CDR3 runs 14 residues. CDR3 sequence: CASRGGSVTGELFF. In DNA form, the CDR3 reads TGCGCCAGCAGGGGGGGGAGCGTTACCGGGGAGCTGTTTTTT.

V is TRBV7-9 and J is TRBJ2-4; TRBD1 is a possible D gene (6 bases). Looked up from germline, CDR1 is SEHNR and CDR2 is FQNEAQ (reference sequence). Trimming pared 5 bases from V and 2 bases from J, leaving 13 bases between. The CDR3 is made up of 15 amino acids. The CDR3 spells CASSHRDTSKNIQYF. In DNA form, the CDR3 reads TGTGCCAGCAGCCACCGGGACACATCCAAAAACATTCAGTACTTC.

V is TRBV7-4 and J is TRBJ1-3, with a weak D call TRBD1 (6 bases). V lost 6 bases to trimming and J lost 1 base, with 22 bases between them. CDR3 length equals 18 residues. From germline, CDR1 is SGHVT and CDR2 SQSDAQ. The CDR3 nucleotides are TGTGCCAGCAGTTCCATCGGGGGGACACCTTCTTCTGGAAACACCATATATTTT. Amino acid sequence: CASSSIGGTPSSGNTIYF.

V gene TRBV6-1 combines with J gene TRBJ2-7, with 7 bases matching TRBD2. Germline loops: CDR1 MNHNS, CDR2 SASEGT. The CDR3 consists of 16 residues. Germline trimming cut 3 bases from V and 4 bases from J; bases unmatched to any gene: 12. The CDR3 here is CASSDKAWGGVYEQYF. The CDR3 DNA reads TGTGCCAGCAGTGATAAAGCCTGGGGAGGGGTGTACGAGCAGTACTTC.